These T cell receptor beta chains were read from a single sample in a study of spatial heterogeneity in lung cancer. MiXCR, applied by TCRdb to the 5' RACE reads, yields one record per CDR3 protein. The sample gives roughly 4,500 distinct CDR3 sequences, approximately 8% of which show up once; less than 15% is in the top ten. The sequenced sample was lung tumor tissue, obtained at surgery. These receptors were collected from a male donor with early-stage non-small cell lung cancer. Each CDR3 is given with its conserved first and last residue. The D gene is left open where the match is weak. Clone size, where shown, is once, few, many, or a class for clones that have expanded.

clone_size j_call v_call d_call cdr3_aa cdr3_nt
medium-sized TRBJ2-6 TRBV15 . CATSIASGANVLTF TGTGCCACCAGCATCGCTTCTGGGGCCAACGTCCTGACTTTC
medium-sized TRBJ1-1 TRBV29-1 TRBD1 CSAETGGGTEAFF TGCAGCGCTGAGACAGGGGGCGGGACTGAAGCTTTCTTT
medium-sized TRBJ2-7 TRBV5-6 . CASSFMYEQYF TGTGCCAGCAGCTTTATGTACGAGCAGTACTTC
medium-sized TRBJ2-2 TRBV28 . CASRLGSTGELFF TGTGCCAGCAGACTAGGGAGCACCGGGGAGCTGTTTTTT
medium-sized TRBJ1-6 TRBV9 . CASSVAQQGGNSPLHF TGTGCCAGCAGCGTAGCCCAACAGGGAGGTAATTCACCCCTCCACTTT
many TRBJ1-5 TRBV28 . CASSSIYSNQPQHF TGTGCCAGCAGTTCGATTTATAGCAATCAGCCCCAGCATTTT
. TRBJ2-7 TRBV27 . CASSLKVSSYEQYF TGTGCCAGCAGTTTAAAAGTAAGCTCCTACGAGCAGTACTTC
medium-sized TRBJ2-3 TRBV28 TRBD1 CASSPPRGRPVGADTQYF TGTGCCAGCAGCCCCCCCAGGGGGCGGCCGGTGGGGGCAGATACGCAGTATTTT
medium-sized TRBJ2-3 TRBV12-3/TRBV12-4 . CASSLRGFTDTQYF TGTGCCAGCAGTTTACGGGGCTTCACAGATACGCAGTATTTT
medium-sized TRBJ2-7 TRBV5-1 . CASSPGRGSTYEQYF TGCGCCAGCAGCCCCGGACGAGGGAGTACCTACGAGCAGTACTTC
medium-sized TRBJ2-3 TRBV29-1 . CSEAGTATDTQYF TGCAGTGAGGCCGGGACCGCCACAGATACGCAGTATTTT
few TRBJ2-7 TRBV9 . CASSVDGGADAYEQYF TGTGCCAGCAGCGTAGATGGGGGGGCCGACGCCTACGAGCAGTACTTC
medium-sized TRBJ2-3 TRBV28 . CASSPQEEDTDTQYF TGTGCCAGCAGTCCCCAGGAGGAGGACACAGATACGCAGTATTTT
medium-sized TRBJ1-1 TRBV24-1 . CATSDSSEGNTEAFF TGTGCCACCAGTGATTCCAGTGAGGGGAACACTGAAGCTTTCTTT
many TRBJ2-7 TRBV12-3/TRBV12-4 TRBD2 CASRSSGRYEQYF TGTGCCAGCAGGTCTAGCGGGAGATACGAGCAGTACTTC
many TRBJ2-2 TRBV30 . CAWSAWRANTGELFF TGTGCCTGGAGTGCGTGGCGGGCGAACACCGGGGAGCTGTTTTTT
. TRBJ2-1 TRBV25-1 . CASSEGLGHNEQFF TGTGCCAGCAGTGAAGGACTGGGCCACAATGAGCAGTTCTTC
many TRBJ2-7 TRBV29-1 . CSAGSPDNF TGCAGCGCGGGGAGCCCCGATAACTTC
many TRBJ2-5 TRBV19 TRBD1 CASSSGQGARETQYF TGTGCCAGTAGTTCAGGACAGGGGGCTCGAGAGACCCAGTACTTC
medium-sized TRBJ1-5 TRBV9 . CASSSSGVLRQPQHF TGTGCCAGCAGCTCCTCCGGCGTCCTAAGGCAGCCCCAGCATTTT
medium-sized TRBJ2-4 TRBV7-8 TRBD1 CASSAGQAWDIQYF TGTGCCAGCAGCGCCGGACAGGCATGGGACATTCAGTACTTC
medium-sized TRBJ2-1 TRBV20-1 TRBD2 CSAGRATYNEQFF TGCAGTGCTGGGAGGGCCACTTACAATGAGCAGTTCTTC
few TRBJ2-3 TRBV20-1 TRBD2 CSARDRVAGGYTQYF TGCAGTGCTAGAGATCGGGTAGCGGGAGGCTATACGCAGTATTTT
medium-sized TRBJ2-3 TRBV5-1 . CASSSNSRGGDTQYF TGCGCCAGCAGCTCTAACTCCCGAGGGGGAGATACGCAGTATTTT
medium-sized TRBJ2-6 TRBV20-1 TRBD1 CSARQGTGANVLTF TGCAGTGCAAGACAGGGCACTGGGGCCAACGTCCTGACTTTC